This T cell receptor (beta chain) was identified during a study of T cells in Graves' hyperthyroidism and ophthalmopathy. The ends lost 2 bases at V and 4 bases at J; junction bases unmatched: 7. This CDR3 region has 15 residues. The germline CDR1 and CDR2 sequences are SNHLY and FYNNEI. Amplified TCR beta CDR3 regions came from RNA transcripts. TCR CDR3 underwent first-round RT-PCR with the HTBI primer set. TCRdb processed the multiplex PCR reads anew with MiXCR; each CDR3 protein has one entry. The table lists a few hundred thousand distinct CDR3 sequences, under 20% of them singletons. Patients aged 18 to 65 had newly diagnosed hyperthyroidism lasting under 2 months. Uncontrolled infection, other autoimmune disease, pregnancy or lactation barred patients from enrollment. Isolation of PBMCs was performed on approximately 10 ml fresh peripheral blood.

This TCR derives from a young woman with Graves' hyperthyroidism. Sequencing used blood. J is TRBJ1-2 and V is TRBV2, with 7 bases lining up with TRBD1. CDR3 amino acids: CASSELTGISYGYTF. The CDR3 DNA sequence: TGTGCCAGCAGTGAACTGACAGGGATATCCTATGGCTACACCTTC. Full variable domain (remainder filled in from reference TRBV2 and TRBJ1-2): EPEVTQTPSHQVTQMGQEVILRCVPISNHLYFYWYRQILGQKVEFLVSFYNNEISEKSEIFDDQFSVERPDGSNFTLKIRSTKLEDSAMYFCASSELTGISYGYTFGSGTRLTVV.